The sequence of this T cell receptor beta chain was determined in a study of T cell changes during pregnancy in multiple sclerosis. The CDR3 contains 12 residues. Germline V CDR1 and CDR2: SQVTM, ANQGSEA. V shed 7 bases and J shed 6 bases, with 16 bases lying between them. TCRdb's copy holds only in-frame clones and misses some; the assay was immunoSEQ multiplex PCR. The sample records roughly 46,000 clones, about 92% being singletons. The chain recombines TRBV29-1 with TRBJ2-7, with D possibly TRBD2 on 5 matching bases. This receptor was identified in a female donor with multiple sclerosis, enrolled in a pregnancy study. This sample comprised peripheral blood, obtained in the third trimester of pregnancy. CDR3: CSAWRSGSEQYF. CDR3 in DNA: TGCAGCGCTTGGAGGTCCGGCTCCGAGCAGTACTTC.